The 13 T cell receptor beta chains below all came from one sample that was sequenced in a study of T cell repertoires in cytomegalovirus infection. One entry per CDR3 protein results from TCRdb running MiXCR on the reads. The sample includes about a million distinct CDR3 sequences, approximately 31% of them seen just once. Their specific antigens are unknown. The source material was cultured CD8+ T cells from PBMCs, sampled from culture after CMV antigen stimulation. These receptors were obtained from a human donor in good health (CMV status not recorded). Some clones in this sample may be carry-over from other donors' samples.

The chain couples TRBV20-1 to TRBJ1-2; D possibly corresponds to TRBD1 (6 bases). The CDR3 is made up of 13 amino acids. Germline lookup yields CDR1 DFQATT and CDR2 SNEGSKA (reference sequence). Trimming removed 6 bases from V and 8 bases from J, with 19 bases in between. CDR3 sequence reads: CSAPHPRGRGYTF. The CDR3 DNA reads TGCAGTGCCCCCCATCCCAGGGGACGGGGCTACACCTTC.

This chain joins TRBV19 and TRBJ1-6; maybe TRBD1 (6 bases). The germline V and J ends were trimmed by 5 bases and 0 bases, with 14 bases remaining between them. CDR3 length: 17 amino acids. The germline V gene has CDR1 LNHDA and CDR2 SQIVND (reference sequence). CDR3 residues: CASSADSGSSYNSPLHF. The CDR3 DNA follows: TGTGCCAGTAGTGCGGACAGTGGGAGCTCCTATAATTCACCCCTCCACTTT.

This chain connects TRBV20-1 to TRBJ2-2; 8 positions match TRBD1. The V gene end was trimmed by 3 bases and the J gene end by 11 bases; junction bases not matched to a gene: 17. This CDR3 is built from 16 residues. Per the germline V gene, CDR1 is DFQATT and CDR2 is SNEGSKA (reference sequence). The CDR3 DNA sequence: TGCAGTGCTAGTCCCAGGGGGCTCTCACAATCAGAAGAGCTGTTTTTT. Translating gives CSASPRGLSQSEELFF.

This clonotype has more than one count but fewer than ten. J is TRBJ1-1 and V is TRBV12-3 or TRBV12-4; D may be TRBD1 (6 bases). This CDR3 region has 13 residues. V lost 2 bases, J lost 10 bases, and 14 bases lay in between. CDR3 protein: CASSLLRGATAFF. CDR3 coding DNA: TGTGCCAGCAGTTTACTCAGGGGTGCAACAGCTTTCTTT.

This clonotype has just a few counts. The chain has TRBV5-1 and TRBJ2-5; unclear D gene. In germline, CDR1 is SGHRS, CDR2 YFSETQ. There are 15 residues in the CDR3. Trimming stripped 2 bases from V and 1 base from J, with 12 bases between. CDR3 loop: CASSFPLQRQETQYF. CDR3 nucleotide sequence: TGCGCCAGCAGCTTCCCGCTACAGCGCCAAGAGACCCAGTACTTC.

To note about this clonotype: A read error may account for a junction end that differs from germline. The gene calls are TRBV7-2 and TRBJ2-1; 12 nucleotides agree with TRBD2. This CDR3 has 16 amino acids. CDR1 is SGHTA and CDR2 is FQGNSA in the germline V gene. CDR3 in DNA: TGTGCCAGCAGCATTCTAGCGGGGGGGGCCCACAATGAGCAGCTCTTC. It encodes CASSILAGGAHNEQLF. Based on the CDR3 plus reference TRBV7-2 and TRBJ2-1, the full variable domain is GAGVSQSPSNKVTEKGKDVELRCDPISGHTALYWYRQSLGQGLEFLIYFQGNSAPDKSGLPSDRFSAERTGGSVSTLTIQRTQQEDSAVYLCASSILAGGAHNEQLFGPGTRLTVL.

Points on this clonotype: A much bigger clone sits one base away, suggesting this may be a read error. This chain joins TRBV7-2 and TRBJ2-1, with 7 bases matching TRBD1. The CDR3 is 15 amino acids. CDR1 and CDR2 (germline): SGHTA, FQGNSA. CDR3 DNA: TGTGCCAGCAGCTCTCACAGGGGATCCTACAATGAGCAGTTATTC. Its protein is CASSSHRGSYNEQLF.

This clonotype was observed many times. V gene TRBV4-3 combines with J gene TRBJ2-3, with D tentatively TRBD1 or TRBD2 (5 bases each). Germline values: CDR1 LGHNA, CDR2 YSLEER. Trimming removed 1 base from V and 5 bases from J, with 31 bases in between. The CDR3 contains 21 residues. The CDR3 is CASSQVPFYGAPPRDVDTQYF. The CDR3 nucleotides are TGCGCCAGCAGCCAAGTTCCCTTTTACGGGGCCCCACCAAGAGATGTAGATACGCAGTATTTT.

V gene TRBV9 combines with J gene TRBJ2-1; TRBD2 matches 12 bases. The trim removed 3 bases at V and 10 bases at J, leaving 2 bases unmatched. In germline, CDR1 is SGDLS, CDR2 YYNGEE. The CDR3 is 13 amino acids. The DNA for the CDR3 is TGTGCCAGCAGCGGAGGACTAGCGGGGGAGCAGTTCTTC. Protein sequence: CASSGGLAGEQFF.

This clonotype was counted many times. V is TRBV7-8 and J is TRBJ2-5; D is possibly TRBD1 (7 bases). The germline CDR1 and CDR2 sequences are SGHVS and FQNEAQ. The V gene lost 3 bases and the J gene lost 5 bases, with 16 bases spanning the gap. This CDR3 region has 15 residues. In DNA form, the CDR3 reads TGTGCCAGCAGCTTGACAGGGATGGCGGGGGAGACCCAGTACTTC. Residues: CASSLTGMAGETQYF.

V gene TRBV27 combines with J gene TRBJ1-2, with 7 bases fitting TRBD1. V gave up 4 bases and J gave up 2 bases; unmatched junction bases: 7. CDR1 is MNHEY, CDR2 SMNVEV, per germline (reference sequence). The CDR3 sequence is 15 residues long. The DNA for the CDR3 is TGTGCCAGCAGTTCCTTCTCGACAGGGAACTATGGCTACACCTTC. This sequence encodes CASSSFSTGNYGYTF.

The CDR3: CASSTPTGANVLTF. Written as DNA, the CDR3 is TGTGCCAGCAGCACACCAACAGGAGCCAACGTCCTGACTTTC. The rearrangement uses TRBV7-9 and TRBJ2-6; maybe TRBD1 (5 bases). The ends were cut back, 5 bases at V and 7 bases at J, with 12 bases in the middle. CDR3 length equals 14 residues. From germline, CDR1 is SEHNR and CDR2 FQNEAQ (reference sequence).

This rearrangement joins TRBV20-1 to TRBJ1-4; possibly TRBD1 for D (5 bases). Looked up from germline, CDR1 is DFQATT and CDR2 is SNEGSKA (reference sequence). Trimming cost V 0 bases and J 0 bases, with 8 bases left between them. This CDR3 has 15 amino acids. CDR3 bases: TGCAGTGCTAGAGAAGGGGCGGCAACTAATGAAAAACTGTTTTTT. It is translated as CSAREGAATNEKLFF.